These 32 T cell receptor beta chains were sequenced from one sample in a study of T-cell reconstitution after alpha-beta-depleted transplantation in children. This sample's TCRbeta library carried unique molecular identifier barcodes. TCRdb itself ran the PCR reads through MiXCR, one entry per CDR3 protein. The sample contains about 370,000 distinct CDR3 sequences, around 21% of which appear only once. Sequencing was performed on PBMCs from the stem cell graft donor, taken from the stem cell graft. The origin of the receptors is a human donor who donated a stem cell graft to a child with acute myeloid leukemia.

CDR3 loop: CASNPLQGLNEQFF. In nucleotides, the CDR3 is TGTGCCAGCAACCCTCTACAGGGGCTCAATGAGCAGTTCTTC. V and J are TRBV27 and TRBJ2-1; 7 bases agree with TRBD1. The CDR3 is 14 residues long. Germline assignment: CDR1 MNHEY and CDR2 SMNVEV (reference sequence). V lost 7 bases and J lost 6; bases outside the gene matches: 9.

The sample holds a few counts of this clonotype. The J gene is TRBJ2-7, the V gene TRBV29-1; D is undetermined. CDR3 length equals 13 residues. Looked up from germline, CDR1 is SQVTM and CDR2 is ANQGSEA. Trimming removed 4 bases from V and 0 bases from J, with 10 bases in between. In DNA form, the CDR3 reads TGCAGCGTTGTGGATGCCAACTCCTACGAGCAGTACTTC. Its translation: CSVVDANSYEQYF.

CDR3 sequence reads: CASSERTVRLYNEQFF. CDR3 coding DNA: TGTGCCAGCAGTGAAAGGACGGTCAGGTTATACAATGAGCAGTTCTTC. The V call is TRBV2, the J call TRBJ2-1; D is unclear. Germline V gives CDR1 SNHLY, CDR2 FYNNEI. V lost 2 bases and J lost 4, with 15 bases in between. This CDR3 is built from 16 residues.

V and J are TRBV7-2 and TRBJ2-7, with D unclear. From germline, CDR1 is SGHTA and CDR2 FQGNSA. This CDR3 region has 15 residues. Trimming cost V 2 bases and J 3 bases, with 14 bases left between them. The CDR3 DNA reads as TGTGCCAGCAGCTTAAGTGTGGGCGTCTACTACGAGCAGTACTTC. Translating gives CASSLSVGVYYEQYF.

The rearrangement links TRBV18 to TRBJ2-5; no definite D call. The V gene's germline CDR1 is KGHSH and CDR2 LQKENI. The V and J ends lost 1 base and 1 base respectively, with 7 bases between them. This CDR3 comprises 14 residues. The CDR3 loop is CASSPLPGQETQYF. For the CDR3, the DNA is TGTGCCAGCTCACCACTCCCAGGCCAAGAGACCCAGTACTTC. Full variable domain (missing parts from reference TRBV18 and TRBJ2-5): NAGVMQNPRHLVRRRGQEARLRCSPMKGHSHVYWYRQLPEEGLKFMVYLQKENIIDESGMPKERFSAEFPKEGPSILRIQQVVRGDSAAYFCASSPLPGQETQYFGPGTRLLVL.

This clonotype was detected a few times. The rearrangement uses TRBV29-1 and TRBJ2-7; 8 bases match TRBD2. The germline V gene has CDR1 SQVTM and CDR2 ANQGSEA. The CDR3 consists of 13 residues. J lost 7 bases, V lost 6 bases, and 11 bases had no gene match. Written as DNA, the CDR3 is TGCAGCGTACGACTAGCGATGGTCGGTGAGCAGTACTTC. Translation gives CSVRLAMVGEQYF.

The chain couples TRBV12-3 or TRBV12-4 to TRBJ1-1; 9 bases agree with TRBD1. This CDR3 has 15 residues. Trimming at V came to 7 bases and at J to 2 bases, leaving 8 bases not matched to a gene. In DNA form, the CDR3 reads TGTGCCAGCATTAGGGACAGGGACCTTAACACTGAAGCTTTCTTT. The encoded protein is CASIRDRDLNTEAFF.

The chain employs TRBV7-9 and TRBJ2-1; no clear D gene. This CDR3 has 14 amino acids. Germline CDR1 is SEHNR and CDR2 is FQNEAQ (reference sequence). The germline V and J ends were trimmed by 4 bases and 9 bases, with 16 bases remaining between them. The CDR3 loop reads CASSSVGSYGEQFF. Here the CDR3 DNA reads TGTGCCAGCAGCTCAGTAGGGTCTTATGGTGAGCAGTTCTTC.

At least ten counts were recorded for this clonotype. The rearrangement links TRBV20-1 to TRBJ2-3, with unresolved D. Between the trimmed V and J ends, which lost 3 bases and 1 base, there was a span of 14 bases. The germline V gene encodes CDR1 DFQATT and CDR2 SNEGSKA (reference sequence). CDR3 size: 15 residues. Written as DNA, the CDR3 is TGCAGTGCTAGGAGGATTAGCAGGCGCACAGATACGCAGTATTTT. Translating gives CSARRISRRTDTQYF.

This clonotype showed up just a few times. This rearrangement joins TRBV20-1 to TRBJ2-1; the match to TRBD2 covers 8 bases. The CDR3 is made up of 13 amino acids. Germline lookup yields CDR1 DFQATT and CDR2 SNEGSKA (reference sequence). Trimming removed 3 bases from V and 4 bases from J; junction bases left unmatched: 2. The CDR3 bases are TGCAGTGCTAGTCCTAGCGGGTACAATGAGCAGTTCTTC. Amino acids: CSASPSGYNEQFF.

This clonotype was seen ten or more times. The gene calls are TRBV29-1 and TRBJ2-5; no firm D call. V lost 2 bases and J lost 1, with 14 bases in between. CDR1 and CDR2 from the germline V gene are SQVTM and ANQGSEA. This CDR3 has 15 residues. DNA for the CDR3: TGCAGCGTTGAACCCCGGGTCACATCCCAAGAGACCCAGTACTTC. It yields the protein CSVEPRVTSQETQYF.

This clonotype was recorded at least ten times. The chain employs TRBV12-3 or TRBV12-4 and TRBJ1-3, with a tentative D call TRBD1 (6 bases). The CDR3 is 15 amino acids. V shed 8 bases and J shed 2 bases, with 16 bases lying between them. In nucleotides, the CDR3 is TGTGCCAGCCGACCCGGGACATCACCTGGAAACACCATATATTTT. This translates into CASRPGTSPGNTIYF.

The chain is built from TRBV12-3 or TRBV12-4 and TRBJ1-5, with 7 nucleotides matching TRBD1. There are 14 residues in the CDR3. The V and J ends lost 6 bases and 5 bases, in that order; junction bases with no gene match: 7. In DNA, the CDR3 is TGTGCCAGCAGCCCGGGACAGCAATATCAGCCCCAGCATTTT. Its translation: CASSPGQQYQPQHF.

The sample holds many counts of this clonotype. The chain recombines TRBV10-2 with TRBJ1-4; D possibly corresponds to TRBD1 (5 bases). V dropped 6 bases and J dropped 2 bases, with 13 bases sitting between them. Germline V gene sequence: CDR1 WSHSY, CDR2 SAAADI. The CDR3 runs to 15 residues. The DNA of the CDR3 is TGCGCCAGCAGCGAAACGGGGGTGACTAATGAAAAACTGTTTTTT. The encoded protein is CASSETGVTNEKLFF.

This clonotype has more than one count but fewer than ten. The chain combines TRBV4-1 with TRBJ2-6; no definite D call. Per the germline V gene, CDR1 is MGHRA and CDR2 is YSYEKL. Trimming shortened V by 1 base and J by 2 bases, and 9 bases separated the two germline ends. This CDR3 comprises 16 residues. The CDR3 nucleotides read TGCGCCAGCAGCCAAGGCAGGCAACCTGGGGCCAACGTCCTGACTTTC. It is translated as CASSQGRQPGANVLTF.

This rearrangement joins TRBV10-3 to TRBJ1-5, with 11 bases lining up with TRBD1. Losses at the gene ends were 6 bases for V and 7 bases for J; bases not matched to a gene: 8. The germline V gene has CDR1 ENHRY and CDR2 SYGVKD. CDR3 length: 15 amino acids. The CDR3 DNA follows: TGTGCCATCAGCCGGGACAGGGGGATTCCACAGCCCCAGCATTTT. It translates to CAISRDRGIPQPQHF.

This clonotype appeared a few times. This rearrangement joins TRBV5-1 to TRBJ1-3, with D unclear. V shed 0 bases and J shed 0 bases, with 7 bases lying between them. CDR3 length equals 15 residues. Germline V gene data show CDR1 as SGHRS and CDR2 as YFSETQ. DNA of the CDR3: TGCGCCAGCAGCTTGGACGGGCGCTCTGGAAACACCATATATTTT. It translates to CASSLDGRSGNTIYF.

This clonotype was found a few times. The V call is TRBV5-5, the J call TRBJ2-1, with unresolved D. CDR1 is SGHKS and CDR2 is YYEKEE in the germline V gene (reference sequence). Trimming took 4 bases from V and 8 from J, leaving 7 bases between them. This CDR3 region has 11 residues. CDR3 sequence: CASSHGYEQFF. The CDR3 DNA reads TGTGCCAGCAGCCACGGCTATGAGCAGTTCTTC. The full variable domain, completed using reference TRBV5-5 and TRBJ2-1, is DAGVTQSPTHLIKTRGQQVTLRCSPISGHKSVSWYQQVLGQGPQFIFQYYEKEERGRGNFPDRFSARQFPNYSSELNVNALLLGDSALYLCASSHGYEQFFGPGTRLTVL.

The V call is TRBV9, the J call TRBJ2-7, with 8 bases lining up with TRBD1. The CDR3 consists of 15 residues. J lost 3 bases, V lost 3 bases, and 8 bases had no gene match. Per the germline V gene, CDR1 is SGDLS and CDR2 is YYNGEE. DNA for the CDR3: TGTGCCAGCAGCGCCGGACAGGGAGGAAACTACGAGCAGTACTTC. Translation: CASSAGQGGNYEQYF. Based on the CDR3 plus reference TRBV9 and TRBJ2-7, the full variable domain is DSGVTQTPKHLITATGQRVTLRCSPRSGDLSVYWYQQSLDQGLQFLIQYYNGEERAKGNILERFSAQQFPDLHSELNLSSLELGDSALYFCASSAGQGGNYEQYFGPGTRLTVT.

The chain carries TRBV15 and TRBJ2-5; D is possibly TRBD1 (6 bases). The germline V gene encodes CDR1 LNHNV and CDR2 YYDKDF (reference sequence). V was pared by 1 base and J by 3 bases, with 18 bases between. CDR3 size: 17 residues. This CDR3 reads CATSRVRGSGNEETQYF. The CDR3 bases are TGTGCCACCAGCAGAGTTAGGGGGTCGGGAAACGAAGAGACCCAGTACTTC.

This clonotype was counted a few times. The rearrangement uses TRBV29-1 and TRBJ2-1; 8 nucleotides line up with TRBD2. The CDR3 runs 14 residues. Germline V CDR1 and CDR2: SQVTM, ANQGSEA. Unmatched junction bases numbered 7, after V lost 4 bases and J lost 5 bases. The CDR3 loop reads CSVGAKREHNEQFF. Here the CDR3 DNA reads TGCAGCGTTGGTGCCAAGCGGGAGCACAATGAGCAGTTCTTC.

This clonotype was detected only a few times. The chain combines TRBV28 with TRBJ1-5, with D possibly TRBD1 on 5 matching bases. The CDR3 has 16 residues. Germline V gene lookup returns CDR1 MDHEN and CDR2 SYDVKM. V lost 5 bases to trimming and J lost 2 bases, with 16 bases between them. Here the CDR3 DNA reads TGTGCCAGCAGTCAAACCTGGACAATAGGCAATCAGCCCCAGCATTTT. Translating gives CASSQTWTIGNQPQHF.

The J gene is TRBJ2-7, the V gene TRBV5-5, with D tentatively TRBD1 or TRBD2 (5 bases each). This CDR3 spans 15 amino acids. The ends were cut back, 0 bases at V and 6 bases at J, with 16 bases in the middle. Germline V gene sequence: CDR1 SGHKS, CDR2 YYEKEE (reference sequence). Here the CDR3 DNA reads TGTGCCAGCAGCTTGGATGGGGGAGCAACCGCCGAGCAGTACTTC. Its protein product is CASSLDGGATAEQYF.

The DNA for the CDR3 is TGTGCCAGCAGCCCAGCTCAGGGTAGCTCTGGAAACACCATATATTTT. Translated, it gives CASSPAQGSSGNTIYF. The chain carries TRBV11-2 and TRBJ1-3; TRBD1 is a possible D gene (5 bases). V was pared by 5 bases and J by 0 bases, with 14 bases between. CDR1 is SGHAT and CDR2 is FQNNGV in the germline V gene. The CDR3 length is 16 residues.

This clonotype was found a few times. V gene TRBV15 combines with J gene TRBJ1-1; D might be TRBD1 (6 bases). There are 15 residues in the CDR3. CDR1 and CDR2 (germline): LNHNV, YYDKDF (reference sequence). The V gene lost 2 bases and the J gene lost 3 bases, with 13 bases spanning the gap. CDR3 DNA: TGTGCCACCAGCAGATGGACACCAGGGGACACTGAAGCTTTCTTT. It encodes CATSRWTPGDTEAFF.

This clonotype was seen a few times. The chain uses TRBV5-1 and TRBJ1-1; D is undetermined. With 2 bases removed from V and 4 bases from J, the gap between germline ends came to 9 bases. CDR3 length: 13 amino acids. Germline values: CDR1 SGHRS, CDR2 YFSETQ. The CDR3 nucleotides are TGCGCCAGCAGCTTCGACGGATTCACTGAAGCTTTCTTT. It specifies CASSFDGFTEAFF.

This clonotype showed up just a few times. The chain links TRBV20-1 to TRBJ1-5, with D tentatively TRBD1 (5 bases). CDR1 is DFQATT and CDR2 is SNEGSKA in the germline V gene (reference sequence). Trimming shortened V by 3 bases and J by 6 bases, and 15 bases separated the two germline ends. The length of the CDR3 is 14 residues. Written as DNA, the CDR3 is TGCAGTGCTAGTCCGCGGGGCGCGGGTCAGCCCCAGCATTTT. Protein: CSASPRGAGQPQHF.

The CDR3 DNA sequence: TGTGCCAGCAGTAAGTTGGACAAAGAGACCCAGTACTTC. Protein: CASSKLDKETQYF. This chain links TRBV28 with TRBJ2-5; maybe TRBD1 (5 bases). The germline V gene encodes CDR1 MDHEN and CDR2 SYDVKM. Trimming took 5 bases from V and 3 from J, leaving 10 bases between them. The CDR3 runs to 13 residues.

This clonotype was observed a few times. This chain links TRBV4-2 with TRBJ2-2; D is ambiguous. The germline CDR1 and CDR2 sequences are LGHNA and YNFKEQ. This CDR3 region has 15 residues. Trimming took 0 bases from V and 3 from J, leaving 8 bases between them. CDR3 in amino acids: CASSQDRLYTGELFF. The DNA for the CDR3 is TGTGCCAGCAGCCAAGATCGGCTATACACCGGGGAGCTGTTTTTT.

The CDR3 reads CASSNEIQETQYF. CDR3 bases: TGCGCCAGCAGTAATGAAATACAAGAGACCCAGTACTTC. This chain uses TRBV10-1 with TRBJ2-5; D unclear. The V and J ends lost 5 bases and 2 bases respectively, with 9 bases between them. The germline gives CDR1 WNHNN, CDR2 SYGVQD (reference sequence). This CDR3 is 13 amino acids long.

The chain couples TRBV7-3 to TRBJ2-3, with TRBD2 matching over 7 bases. CDR3 length: 16 amino acids. V shed 2 bases and J 3 bases; nucleotides not matched to a gene: 8. CDR1 SGHTA and CDR2 FQGTGA come from the germline V gene. The CDR3 spells CASSLRGGGRTDTQYF. The CDR3, as DNA: TGTGCCAGCAGCTTACGTGGTGGCGGGAGAACAGATACGCAGTATTTT.

This clonotype was recorded a few times. The germline gene is not matched at one end of the junction; a read error may be the cause. V gene TRBV7-7 combines with J gene TRBJ2-7; D gene ambiguous. The length of the CDR3 is 13 residues. The germline V gene has CDR1 SSHAT and CDR2 FNYEAQ (reference sequence). The CDR3 DNA reads as TGTGCTAGCAGCTTAGACGAAGCCTACGAGCAGTACTTC. Its translation is CASSLDEAYEQYF.